Below are 30 T cell receptor beta chains sequenced from a single sample in a study of CD8+ T cells in alopecia areata. RNA was isolated and reverse transcribed to cDNA, the sequencing template. Profiled with immunoSEQ multiplex PCR; TCRdb holds only in-frame clones, not every one. This sample has under 130,000 clones; 45% to 60% occur once, and the top ten carry around 10%. The sequenced sample consisted of CD4+ T cells sorted from blood. The receptors originated from a human donor in good health.

The V and J genes are TRBV11-2 and TRBJ2-7; no reliable D call. CDR3 length equals 13 residues. Trimming shortened V by 0 bases and J by 3 bases, and 6 bases separated the two germline ends. Germline CDR1 reads SGHAT; CDR2 reads FQNNGV. The CDR3 reads CASSLDFIYEQYF. The CDR3 DNA follows: TGTGCCAGCAGCTTAGATTTTATCTACGAGCAGTACTTC. The complete variable domain, with remaining parts taken from reference TRBV11-2 and TRBJ2-7, reads EAGVAQSPRYKIIEKRQSVAFWCNPISGHATLYWYQQILGQGPKLLIQFQNNGVVDDSQLPKDRFSAERLKGVDSTLKIQPAKLEDSAVYLCASSLDFIYEQYFGPGTRLTVT.

This clone showed up just a few times. For the CDR3, the DNA is TGTGCCACCAGCAGAGAACAGGGGTACTCCAATGAGCAGTTCTTC. Translation gives CATSREQGYSNEQFF. The chain combines TRBV15 with TRBJ2-1, with TRBD1 matching 7 bases. Per the germline V gene, CDR1 is LNHNV and CDR2 is YYDKDF (reference sequence). Losses at the gene ends were 0 bases for V and 6 bases for J; bases not matched to a gene: 5. This CDR3 has 15 residues.

This clone appeared a single time. The rearrangement uses TRBV29-1 and TRBJ1-1; maybe TRBD1 (6 bases). Germline V gene lookup returns CDR1 SQVTM and CDR2 ANQGSEA. This CDR3 region has 16 residues. Trimming removed 4 bases at V and 5 bases at J, with 23 bases between. The chain's CDR3 is CSVVRGGQMDGTEAFF. The CDR3 DNA reads TGCAGCGTTGTTCGCGGGGGGCAAATGGATGGGACTGAAGCTTTCTTT.

The chain carries TRBV30 and TRBJ2-2; D perhaps matches TRBD2 (7 bases). The CDR3 runs to 17 residues. Germline V gene lookup returns CDR1 GTSNPN and CDR2 SVGIG (reference sequence). V lost 2 bases and J lost 0, with 16 bases in between. CDR3 loop: CAWSPWGGAPNTGELFF. CDR3 nucleotide sequence: TGTGCCTGGAGTCCTTGGGGGGGCGCCCCGAACACCGGGGAGCTGTTTTTT.

This sequence joins TRBV7-9 and TRBJ1-3; D may be TRBD1 (5 bases). Germline V CDR1 and CDR2: SEHNR, FQNEAQ (reference sequence). The ends were cut back, 2 bases at V and 1 base at J, with 6 bases in the middle. The CDR3 loop spans 14 amino acids. This chain's CDR3 is CASSLSGSGNTIYF. The CDR3 DNA sequence: TGTGCCAGCAGCTTATCAGGGTCTGGAAACACCATATATTTT.

The V call is TRBV9, the J call TRBJ2-5; TRBD1 matches at 7 bases. Trimming took 5 bases from V and 1 from J; bases not matched to a gene: 5. Per the germline V gene, CDR1 is SGDLS and CDR2 is YYNGEE. The CDR3 loop spans 14 amino acids. The CDR3 nucleotides read TGTGCCAGCAGTTACAGGGGCCTCCAAGAGACCCAGTACTTC. It codes for CASSYRGLQETQYF.

The chain is built from TRBV2 and TRBJ2-5, with D perhaps TRBD2 (6 bases). Germline-derived CDR1 and CDR2 are SNHLY and FYNNEI. CDR3 length: 11 residues. With 6 bases removed from V and 5 bases from J, the gap between germline ends came to 7 bases. This CDR3 is CASRRGETQYF. CDR3 nucleotide sequence: TGTGCCAGCAGGCGGGGTGAGACCCAGTACTTC.

The chain has TRBV9 and TRBJ1-4; TRBD1 agrees at 8 bases. CDR3 length equals 16 residues. J lost 8 bases, V lost 4 bases, and 13 bases had no gene match. The germline gives CDR1 SGDLS, CDR2 YYNGEE. CDR3 coding DNA: TGTGCCAGCAGCCCGTCGCCGACAGGGGAAAACGAAAAACTGTTTTTT. Translated, it gives CASSPSPTGENEKLFF.

In its sample, this clone was seen a few times. The V call is TRBV5-1, the J call TRBJ1-3, with D hard to call. This CDR3 has 18 residues. Germline CDR1 SGHRS, CDR2 YFSETQ. The germline V and J ends were trimmed by 4 bases and 2 bases, with 22 bases remaining between them. In DNA, the CDR3 is TGCGCCAGCAGCCCCCGAGGACCGACGCAGTCGGCTGGAAACACCATATATTTT. It codes for CASSPRGPTQSAGNTIYF.

The rearrangement joins TRBV5-1 to TRBJ2-7, with 8 bases that match TRBD2. CDR1 is SGHRS, CDR2 YFSETQ, per germline. V dropped 4 bases and J dropped 1; count of bases not matched to a gene: 13. CDR3 size: 17 residues. CDR3 nucleotide sequence: TGCGCCAGCAGCCGTACGGGGGGGCGCGTTTTATCCTACGAGCAGTACTTC. The encoded protein is CASSRTGGRVLSYEQYF. The whole variable domain, filled in from reference TRBV5-1 and TRBJ2-7, reads KAGVTQTPRYLIKTRGQQVTLSCSPISGHRSVSWYQQTPGQGLQFLFEYFSETQRNKGNFPGRFSGRQFSNSRSEMNVSTLELGDSALYLCASSRTGGRVLSYEQYFGPGTRLTVT.

This clone was seen a few times. V usage is TRBV29-1 and J usage is TRBJ2-4; 8 bases match TRBD1. This CDR3 contains 16 residues. V dropped 4 bases and J dropped 3; count of bases not matched to a gene: 11. CDR1 is SQVTM, CDR2 ANQGSEA, per germline. The CDR3 nucleotides read TGCAGCGTTGCCTTGGGTACAGGGGGACGCAAAAACATTCAGTACTTC. Its protein is CSVALGTGGRKNIQYF.

The CDR3 DNA sequence: TGCGCCAGCAGCCAAGTTAACAGTCGGTACTATAATTCACCCCTCCACTTT. Translated, it gives CASSQVNSRYYNSPLHF. V is TRBV4-1 and J is TRBJ1-6; D ambiguous. The CDR3 extends over 17 amino acids. Germline-derived CDR1 and CDR2 are MGHRA and YSYEKL. Trimming cost V 1 base and J 3 bases, with 13 bases left between them.

The J gene is TRBJ2-3, the V gene TRBV7-2; no clear D. This CDR3 spans 13 amino acids. Trimming stripped 1 base from V and 6 bases from J, with 8 bases between. Germline V gene lookup returns CDR1 SGHTA and CDR2 FQGNSA. The CDR3: CASSLGFGDTQYF. CDR3 bases: TGTGCCAGCAGCTTAGGATTCGGGGATACGCAGTATTTT.

This clone has only a few counts. The chain combines TRBV4-2 with TRBJ2-7; the D gene is possibly TRBD1 (8 bases). Trimming removed 3 bases at V and 2 bases at J, with 14 bases between. The CDR3 has 15 amino acids. Germline V gene data show CDR1 as LGHNA and CDR2 as YNFKEQ. The CDR3 loop reads CASSQGGTGTYEQYF. The CDR3 nucleotides are TGTGCCAGCAGCCAGGGAGGGACAGGAACCTACGAGCAGTACTTC.

This sequence joins TRBV5-6 and TRBJ2-3, with D possibly matching TRBD2 (7 bases). Deletions cut 4 bases from V and 1 base from J, with 22 bases between. The CDR3 is 18 residues long. Germline CDR1 is SGHDT and CDR2 is YYEEEE. The CDR3 reads CASSPRRWRGPRTDTQYF. Here the CDR3 DNA reads TGTGCCAGCAGCCCCCGACGGTGGCGGGGGCCGCGCACAGATACGCAGTATTTT.

This clone was counted between two and nine times. J is TRBJ1-2 and V is TRBV7-9, with 9 bases matching TRBD1. The CDR3 covers 15 residues. V shed 5 bases, J shed 3 bases, and the junction held 7 bases outside the gene matches. Germline CDR1 reads SEHNR; CDR2 reads FQNEAQ (reference sequence). As DNA, the CDR3 is TGTGCCAGCAGCGGACAGGGGTTTGGGGACTATGGCTACACCTTC. This encodes CASSGQGFGDYGYTF.

The chain combines TRBV6-5 with TRBJ2-3, with 9 bases lining up with TRBD1. Germline CDR1 MNHEY, CDR2 SVGAGI. The CDR3 is made up of 15 amino acids. Germline trimming cut 2 bases from V and 4 bases from J; bases unmatched to any gene: 4. In DNA, the CDR3 is TGTGCCAGCAGTTACGGGACAGGGTTACCAGATACGCAGTATTTT. It is translated as CASSYGTGLPDTQYF.

This clone has only one observation. The rearrangement links TRBV29-1 to TRBJ2-5; no clear D gene. There are 12 residues in the CDR3. From germline, CDR1 is SQVTM and CDR2 ANQGSEA. The V end lost 8 bases, the J end lost 0 bases, and 10 bases lay between the germline ends. CDR3 in amino acids: CSTEHYQETQYF. In DNA, the CDR3 is TGCAGCACAGAGCACTACCAAGAGACCCAGTACTTC.

J is TRBJ2-7 and V is TRBV6-5; a weak D match, TRBD2 (6 bases). V gave up 1 base and J gave up 3 bases, with 16 bases separating them. CDR1 is MNHEY, CDR2 SVGAGI, per germline. The CDR3 has 16 amino acids. In DNA, the CDR3 is TGTGCCAGCAGTTACTTGGCTGCAGGGAGGAACTACGAGCAGTACTTC. The encoded protein is CASSYLAAGRNYEQYF.

The V and J genes are TRBV29-1 and TRBJ1-2, with TRBD1 as a possible D gene (5 bases). The CDR3 sequence is 12 residues long. The V end lost 7 bases, the J end lost 4 bases, and 13 bases lay between the germline ends. Per germline, CDR1 SQVTM and CDR2 ANQGSEA. The CDR3 DNA is TGCAGCGCCGGTTCGGGACTCTATGGCTACACCTTC. As protein: CSAGSGLYGYTF.

The DNA for the CDR3 is TGTGCCAGCAGCTTAGGTCGGGGCCCCGAGCAGTACTTC. Amino acids: CASSLGRGPEQYF. V is TRBV7-2 and J is TRBJ2-5, with D perhaps matching TRBD1 or TRBD2 (5 bases each). The J call may not be correct, given that the DNA end is closer to TRBJ2-7. The CDR3 totals 13 residues. Germline lookup yields CDR1 SGHTA and CDR2 FQGNSA.

The chain combines TRBV25-1 with TRBJ1-1; 7 bases are a match to TRBD1. This CDR3 has 14 residues. Trimming removed 4 bases from V and 1 base from J; junction bases left unmatched: 3. Germline V lookup: CDR1 MGHDK, CDR2 SYGVNS. The DNA for the CDR3 is TGTGCCAGCAGTGGACAGGGAACGAACACTGAAGCTTTCTTT. Its translation is CASSGQGTNTEAFF.

CDR3 residues: CASSPSGVYEQYF. In DNA form, the CDR3 reads TGTGCCAGCAGCCCCAGTGGGGTCTACGAGCAGTACTTC. This chain uses TRBV7-6 with TRBJ2-7, with D uncertain. Germline lookup yields CDR1 SGHVS and CDR2 FNYEAQ. The length of the CDR3 is 13 residues. The V end lost 5 bases, the J end lost 3 bases, and 11 bases lay between the germline ends.

The chain carries TRBV30 and TRBJ2-7, with D possibly being TRBD2 (6 bases). The CDR3 consists of 12 residues. Germline loops: CDR1 GTSNPN, CDR2 SVGIG (reference sequence). The germline V and J ends were trimmed by 1 base and 6 bases, with 10 bases remaining between them. The CDR3 nucleotides read TGTGCCTGGAGTGCATCGGGGGTCGAGCAGTACTTC. Translation: CAWSASGVEQYF.

The CDR3 loop is CASSQDDRGDGRPQHF. CDR3 coding DNA: TGCGCCAGCAGCCAAGATGATAGAGGGGACGGGCGGCCCCAGCATTTT. V gene TRBV4-1 combines with J gene TRBJ1-5; the D gene is possibly TRBD1 (5 bases). Germline values: CDR1 MGHRA, CDR2 YSYEKL. CDR3 length: 16 amino acids. The V end lost 0 bases, the J end lost 9 bases, and 18 bases lay between the germline ends.

The CDR3 sequence is CASRDATGPNSPLHF. CDR3 bases: TGCGCCAGCAGGGACGCGACAGGACCTAATTCACCCCTCCACTTT. The chain employs TRBV5-1 and TRBJ1-6, with D possibly matching TRBD1 (6 bases). The CDR3 sequence is 15 residues long. V was shortened by 5 bases and J by 6 bases, with 15 bases between the two germline ends. Germline V gene data show CDR1 as SGHRS and CDR2 as YFSETQ. The variable domain in full, with the rest retrieved from reference TRBV5-1 and TRBJ1-6, is KAGVTQTPRYLIKTRGQQVTLSCSPISGHRSVSWYQQTPGQGLQFLFEYFSETQRNKGNFPGRFSGRQFSNSRSEMNVSTLELGDSALYLCASRDATGPNSPLHFGNGTRLTVT.

CDR3 sequence reads: CASSVGTGGLRNQPQHF. CDR3 DNA: TGTGCCAGCAGTGTTGGGACAGGGGGCTTGCGCAATCAGCCCCAGCATTTT. The chain uses TRBV6-1 and TRBJ1-5; TRBD1 matches at 12 bases. The V gene end was trimmed by 4 bases and the J gene end by 2 bases; junction bases not matched to a gene: 6. There are 17 residues in the CDR3. CDR1 is MNHNS, CDR2 SASEGT, per germline.

The sample holds a few counts of this clone. The rearrangement uses TRBV7-2 and TRBJ2-5, with TRBD1 as a possible D gene (5 bases). V gave up 3 bases and J gave up 1 base, with 9 bases separating them. CDR1 is SGHTA, CDR2 FQGNSA, per germline. The CDR3 totals 14 residues. Written as DNA, the CDR3 is TGTGCCAGCAGCTTCCAGCAGGGCCAAGAGACCCAGTACTTC. This encodes CASSFQQGQETQYF.

The chain employs TRBV14 and TRBJ2-2; D is unresolved. The V end was cut by 3 bases, the J end by 5 bases, with 7 bases between. Germline assignment: CDR1 SGHDN and CDR2 FVKESK. The CDR3 has 13 amino acids. The CDR3 nucleotides read TGTGCCAGCAGCCAGAGACGTACCGGGGAGCTGTTTTTT. Translation: CASSQRRTGELFF. The full variable domain, in which reference TRBV14 and TRBJ2-2 provide the parts outside the CDR3, is EAGVTQFPSHSVIEKGQTVTLRCDPISGHDNLYWYRRVMGKEIKFLLHFVKESKQDESGMPNNRFLAERTGGTYSTLKVQPAELEDSGVYFCASSQRRTGELFFGEGSRLTVL.

This clone was found a few times. V usage is TRBV29-1 and J usage is TRBJ2-7; no clear D. V was shortened by 4 bases and J by 2 bases, with 9 bases between the two germline ends. This CDR3 contains 12 residues. CDR1 and CDR2 from the germline V gene are SQVTM and ANQGSEA. The CDR3 nucleotides are TGCAGCGTTGGTAACATGACCTACGAGCAGTACTTC. Protein product: CSVGNMTYEQYF.